This entry lists 7 T cell receptor beta chains sequenced from one sample in a study of blood T cell repertoires in COVID-19. Assay: immunoSEQ multiplex PCR; the TCRdb copy retains only in-frame clones and omits some. The data contain around 160,000 clones, 65% to 85% of them singletons. The source material was PBMCs or T cells enriched from blood (not recorded which). These receptors were collected from a woman between 50 and 59 years old who had been exposed to COVID-19.

The rearrangement uses TRBV15 and TRBJ2-1; 7 bases match TRBD2. CDR1 is LNHNV, CDR2 YYDKDF, per germline (reference sequence). With V trimmed by 0 bases and J by 5 bases, 4 bases remained unmatched. This CDR3 is 15 amino acids long. CDR3 loop: CATSRELATNNEQFF. The CDR3 DNA sequence: TGTGCCACCAGCAGAGAACTAGCGACGAACAATGAGCAGTTCTTC.

The CDR3 is CASSQDPDSNYGYTF. The CDR3 nucleotides are TGCGCCAGCAGCCAAGATCCGGACAGTAACTATGGCTACACCTTC. This chain connects TRBV4-3 to TRBJ1-2; TRBD1 is a possible D gene (6 bases). CDR1 is LGHNA and CDR2 is YSLEER in the germline V gene. CDR3 length: 15 amino acids. The V and J ends lost 0 bases and 1 base respectively, with 9 bases between them.

The V and J genes are TRBV7-6 and TRBJ2-1; D is perhaps TRBD2 (5 bases). The CDR3 has 16 amino acids. V dropped 4 bases and J dropped 0 bases, with 13 bases sitting between them. The germline V gene encodes CDR1 SGHVS and CDR2 FNYEAQ. The CDR3 sequence: CASSSSSISSYNEQFF. In DNA, the CDR3 is TGTGCCAGCAGCTCCTCTAGCATTAGCTCCTACAATGAGCAGTTCTTC. Using reference TRBV7-6 and TRBJ2-1 for the parts outside the CDR3, the full variable domain is GAGVSQSPRYKVTKRGQDVALRCDPISGHVSLYWYRQALGQGPEFLTYFNYEAQQDKSGLPNDRFSAERPEGSISTLTIQRTEQRDSAMYRCASSSSSISSYNEQFFGPGTRLTVL.

V and J are TRBV23-1 and TRBJ1-1; the D is unclear. TRBV23-1 has ORF status, its function being uncertain. The V end lost 0 bases, the J end lost 4 bases, and 12 bases lay between the germline ends. The CDR3 totals 15 residues. CDR3 region: CASSQSGLGSTEAFF. The CDR3 DNA is TGCGCCAGCAGTCAATCCGGGCTTGGGAGCACTGAAGCTTTCTTT.

V is TRBV2 and J is TRBJ1-2; D is uncertain. Trimming shortened V by 2 bases and J by 11 bases, and 12 bases separated the two germline ends. Germline CDR1 reads SNHLY; CDR2 reads FYNNEI. The CDR3 spans 12 residues. The CDR3 DNA reads TGTGCCAGCAGTGAAAGCCCGGGAGGTTACACCTTC. Its protein is CASSESPGGYTF.

The chain combines TRBV5-1 with TRBJ2-5; 12 bases align to TRBD2. The CDR3 loop spans 16 amino acids. Germline CDR1 is SGHRS and CDR2 is YFSETQ. V shed 4 bases, J shed 6 bases, and the junction held 10 bases outside the gene matches. This CDR3 is CASSLQPTSGGQTQYF. The CDR3 coding sequence is TGCGCCAGCAGCCTGCAGCCGACTAGCGGGGGACAGACCCAGTACTTC.

The chain recombines TRBV2 with TRBJ1-1; D unclear. The germline CDR1 and CDR2 sequences are SNHLY and FYNNEI. This CDR3 spans 15 amino acids. V was shortened by 7 bases and J by 1 base, with 16 bases between the two germline ends. The CDR3 sequence is CASMEGGWGNTEAFF. The CDR3 region has the DNA TGTGCCAGCATGGAGGGCGGGTGGGGGAACACTGAAGCTTTCTTT.